Presented here are 25 T cell receptor beta chains from one specimen sequenced in a study of blood T cell repertoires in COVID-19. Profiled with immunoSEQ multiplex PCR; TCRdb holds only in-frame clones, not every one. In the table there are roughly 120,000 clones, 85% of which are singletons. The source material was peripheral blood. These receptors were taken from a man older than 75 with acute or convalescent COVID-19.

The genes are TRBV7-9 and TRBJ2-3; TRBD1 matches at 10 bases. The CDR3 covers 14 residues. Germline loops: CDR1 SEHNR, CDR2 FQNEAQ (reference sequence). Trimming took 5 bases from V and 3 from J; bases not matched to a gene: 2. The CDR3 sequence is CASSGDRGTDTQYF. As DNA, the CDR3 is TGTGCCAGCAGCGGGGACAGGGGTACAGATACGCAGTATTTT.

The rearrangement joins TRBV5-8 to TRBJ2-3; 9 positions match TRBD2. The CDR3 covers 18 residues. The J segment lost 4 bases and the V segment lost 2 bases, leaving 14 bases of the junction unmatched. CDR1 is SGHTS and CDR2 is YDEGEE in the germline V gene. CDR3 residues: CASSLNSRSGRGSDTQYF. The CDR3 DNA follows: TGTGCCAGCAGCTTAAACAGTCGTAGCGGGAGAGGGTCAGATACGCAGTATTTT. The full variable domain, its missing parts supplied by reference TRBV5-8 and TRBJ2-3, is EAGVTQSPTHLIKTRGQQATLRCSPISGHTSVYWYQQALGLGLQFLLWYDEGEERNRGNFPPRFSGRQFPNYSSELNVNALELEDSALYLCASSLNSRSGRGSDTQYFGPGTRLTVL.

The rearrangement links TRBV4-3 to TRBJ2-5; perhaps TRBD2 as D (6 bases). The CDR3 runs to 14 residues. V was clipped by 1 base and J by 4 bases, with 10 bases between them. Germline CDR1 is LGHNA and CDR2 is YSLEER. The CDR3 region has the DNA TGCGCCAGCAGCCAAGCTACTAGCCGAGAGACCCAGTACTTC. Protein product: CASSQATSRETQYF.

V usage is TRBV6-5 and J usage is TRBJ1-2; D call uncertain. Trimming shortened V by 0 bases and J by 4 bases, and 12 bases separated the two germline ends. This CDR3 has 15 amino acids. Germline values: CDR1 MNHEY, CDR2 SVGAGI. The CDR3 DNA reads TGTGCCAGCAGTTACTCGCGGGGAGCAGGCTATGGCTACACCTTC. It is translated as CASSYSRGAGYGYTF.

This chain connects TRBV5-1 to TRBJ1-1, with D unresolved. The CDR3 extends over 12 amino acids. The germline V gene has CDR1 SGHRS and CDR2 YFSETQ. V was clipped by 4 bases and J by 1 base, with 5 bases between them. The chain's CDR3 is CASSHKNTEAFF. Written as DNA, the CDR3 is TGCGCCAGCAGCCACAAGAACACTGAAGCTTTCTTT.

V and J are TRBV27 and TRBJ1-4, with TRBD1 identical over 8 bases. J gave up 4 bases and V 4 bases, and 11 bases lay outside the gene matches. The CDR3 spans 17 residues. Germline values: CDR1 MNHEY, CDR2 SMNVEV (reference sequence). CDR3 coding DNA: TGTGCCAGCAGTTCATACCCAAGGGGACAGGTTAATGAAAAACTGTTTTTT. This encodes CASSSYPRGQVNEKLFF.

This clone was recorded a few times. The chain recombines TRBV19 with TRBJ1-4; 8 bases are a match to TRBD1. Germline assignment: CDR1 LNHDA and CDR2 SQIVND (reference sequence). The CDR3 has 15 residues. J was trimmed by 0 bases and V by 6 bases; bases with no gene match: 3. The CDR3 reads CASSPGQATNEKLFF. In DNA form, the CDR3 reads TGTGCCAGTAGCCCGGGACAGGCAACTAATGAAAAACTGTTTTTT. The full variable domain, rest sourced from reference TRBV19 and TRBJ1-4, is DGGITQSPKYLFRKEGQNVTLSCEQNLNHDAMYWYRQDPGQGLRLIYYSQIVNDFQKGDIAEGYSVSREKKESFPLTVTSAQKNPTAFYLCASSPGQATNEKLFFGSGTQLSVL.

The chain recombines TRBV4-2 with TRBJ2-4; D might be TRBD2 (6 bases). Trimming took 0 bases from V and 4 from J, leaving 10 bases between them. Germline CDR1 reads LGHNA; CDR2 reads YNFKEQ. The CDR3 has 15 amino acids. Here the CDR3 DNA reads TGTGCCAGCAGCCAAGAGGGAGGTAGGAAAAACATTCAGTACTTC. Amino acids: CASSQEGGRKNIQYF.

The CDR3 bases are TGCGCCAGCAGCTTAACAGCTGGGGCCAACGTCCTGACTTTC. This encodes CASSLTAGANVLTF. The gene calls are TRBV5-1 and TRBJ2-6; no clear D. CDR3 length equals 14 residues. V gave up 2 bases and J gave up 2 bases, with 5 bases separating them. From germline, CDR1 is SGHRS and CDR2 YFSETQ.

This rearrangement joins TRBV3-1 (or the pseudogene TRBV3-2) to TRBJ2-1; D is perhaps TRBD1 (8 bases). Germline CDR1 reads LGHDT; CDR2 reads YNNKEL (reference sequence). CDR3 length: 16 amino acids. The germline V and J ends were trimmed by 8 bases and 8 bases, with 25 bases remaining between them. This chain's CDR3 is CASGPRGREPRYEQFF. CDR3 bases: TGTGCCAGCGGCCCCAGGGGGCGGGAGCCCCGGTATGAGCAGTTCTTC.

This clone was counted once. The chain carries TRBV28 and TRBJ1-2; TRBD1 might be the D (5 bases). V shed 2 bases and J shed 5 bases, with 9 bases lying between them. Per germline, CDR1 MDHEN and CDR2 SYDVKM. The CDR3 length is 13 residues. The CDR3 DNA reads as TGTGCCAGCAGTTTAAAGGCAGGGTATGGCTACACCTTC. This codes for CASSLKAGYGYTF.

The chain couples TRBV11-2 to TRBJ2-7; D perhaps matches TRBD2 (7 bases). V dropped 3 bases and J dropped 4 bases, with 16 bases sitting between them. The CDR3 contains 15 residues. Germline CDR1 is SGHAT and CDR2 is FQNNGV. CDR3 bases: TGTGCCAGCAGCTTCAGAGGGGGGGAGGGGTACGAGCAGTACTTC. As protein: CASSFRGGEGYEQYF.

The rearrangement links TRBV6-5 to TRBJ1-2; the match to TRBD1 covers 9 bases. This CDR3 has 15 residues. J was trimmed by 3 bases and V by 2 bases; bases with no gene match: 4. From germline, CDR1 is MNHEY and CDR2 SVGAGI. In DNA form, the CDR3 reads TGTGCCAGCAGTTACACAGGGGGCGCGGACTATGGCTACACCTTC. Its translation: CASSYTGGADYGYTF.

This rearrangement joins TRBV6-1 to TRBJ2-3, with TRBD1 matching 7 bases. J was trimmed by 2 bases and V by 0 bases; bases with no gene match: 11. The CDR3 is made up of 18 amino acids. Germline V gene data show CDR1 as MNHNS and CDR2 as SASEGT. The CDR3 DNA is TGTGCCAGCAGTGAAGCAGTATGGACAGGCCAACTCACAGATACGCAGTATTTT. Its translation: CASSEAVWTGQLTDTQYF.

V and J are TRBV13 and TRBJ2-3, with D possibly being TRBD1 (5 bases). This CDR3 contains 16 residues. From germline, CDR1 is PRHDT and CDR2 FYEKMQ (reference sequence). V shed 3 bases and J shed 3 bases, with 16 bases lying between them. CDR3 loop: CASSFRVRSPTDTQYF. The DNA of the CDR3 is TGTGCCAGCAGCTTCAGGGTAAGGTCGCCAACAGATACGCAGTATTTT.

The genes are TRBV19 and TRBJ2-1; tentatively, D is TRBD1 (6 bases). This CDR3 comprises 14 residues. Trimming pared 9 bases from V and 4 bases from J, leaving 16 bases between. Germline CDR1 reads LNHDA; CDR2 reads SQIVND (reference sequence). As DNA, the CDR3 is TGTGCCAGATATGACAGGACGGGATACAATGAGCAGTTCTTC. This codes for CARYDRTGYNEQFF.

This rearrangement joins TRBV6-1 to TRBJ2-2; possible D gene TRBD2, 6 bases. CDR3 length: 17 residues. The V gene's germline CDR1 is MNHNS and CDR2 SASEGT. The V end was cut by 3 bases, the J end by 6 bases, with 20 bases between. CDR3 sequence (DNA): TGTGCCAGCAGTGACCCGTTGGGGGGTATTGGGGCCGGGGAGCTGTTTTTT. This sequence encodes CASSDPLGGIGAGELFF.

The V call is TRBV6-5, the J call TRBJ1-2, with TRBD1 as a possible D gene (6 bases). The CDR3 is 15 residues long. Germline V CDR1 and CDR2: MNHEY, SVGAGI. V dropped 5 bases and J dropped 8 bases, with 21 bases sitting between them. The CDR3 DNA reads as TGTGCCAGCAGTCCCGGGACACTAGGACCGGGGGGCTACACCTTC. Translation gives CASSPGTLGPGGYTF.

This sequence joins TRBV29-1 and TRBJ2-7; 9 positions match TRBD2. The CDR3 runs 14 residues. Germline V gene data show CDR1 as SQVTM and CDR2 as ANQGSEA. Unmatched junction bases numbered 10, after V lost 6 bases and J lost 4 bases. CDR3 amino acids: CSVFSGGRPYEQYF. The CDR3 DNA reads as TGCAGCGTGTTTAGCGGGGGCCGTCCTTACGAGCAGTACTTC.

The rearrangement uses TRBV28 and TRBJ1-1; D is uncertain. The CDR3 contains 12 residues. V was shortened by 5 bases and J by 8 bases, with 12 bases between the two germline ends. Germline V gene data show CDR1 as MDHEN and CDR2 as SYDVKM. The CDR3 nucleotides are TGTGCCAGCAGTACCCGGAGGCCCGAAGCTTTCTTT. This gives the protein CASSTRRPEAFF.

J is TRBJ1-2 and V is TRBV7-2; maybe TRBD1 (5 bases). The CDR3 spans 12 residues. V lost 0 bases and J 8 bases, leaving 7 bases between the germline ends. Germline V CDR1 and CDR2: SGHTA, FQGNSA. As DNA, the CDR3 is TGTGCCAGCAGCTTAGCTAGACAGGGCTACACCTTC. It is translated as CASSLARQGYTF.

The table lists this clone with a count of one. The chain combines TRBV3-1 (or the pseudogene TRBV3-2) with TRBJ1-4, with 7 bases aligning to TRBD1. CDR3 length: 14 residues. In germline, CDR1 is LGHDT, CDR2 YNNKEL (reference sequence). Germline trimming cut 6 bases from V and 4 bases from J; bases unmatched to any gene: 5. CDR3 sequence (DNA): TGTGCCAGCAGTCGACAGGGTCATAATGAAAAACTGTTTTTT. Its translation is CASSRQGHNEKLFF.

The chain is built from TRBV7-9 and TRBJ1-2; 7 nucleotides agree with TRBD1. V lost 5 bases, J lost 4 bases, and 7 bases stayed unmatched. Per germline, CDR1 SEHNR and CDR2 FQNEAQ (reference sequence). This CDR3 has 14 residues. CDR3 sequence: CASSISDRVYGYTF. The CDR3, as DNA: TGTGCCAGCAGCATCTCCGACAGGGTCTATGGCTACACCTTC. Complete variable domain (other parts from reference TRBV7-9 and TRBJ1-2): DTGVSQNPRHKITKRGQNVTFRCDPISEHNRLYWYRQTLGQGPEFLTYFQNEAQLEKSRLLSDRFSAERPKGSFSTLEIQRTEQGDSAMYLCASSISDRVYGYTFGSGTRLTVV.

The CDR3 region is CSHRGLAGDEQYF. The CDR3 coding sequence is TGCAGCCATAGAGGACTAGCGGGAGACGAGCAGTACTTC. The chain carries TRBV29-1 and TRBJ2-7; 13 bases agree with TRBD2. Germline V gene data show CDR1 as SQVTM and CDR2 as ANQGSEA. The CDR3 sequence is 13 residues long. The trim removed 8 bases at V and 5 bases at J, leaving 6 bases unmatched.

This clone appeared a few times. The chain combines TRBV30 with TRBJ2-1, with D possibly TRBD1 on 5 matching bases. Germline lookup yields CDR1 GTSNPN and CDR2 SVGIG (reference sequence). CDR3 size: 15 residues. V gave up 3 bases and J gave up 7 bases, with 19 bases separating them. The CDR3 region has the DNA TGTGCCTGGAGCCGGCTTGCAGGGTTAAAGAATGAGCAGTTCTTC. Its translation: CAWSRLAGLKNEQFF.